The clone carrying this TCR beta chain was seen many times. Its antigen is unidentified. As an off-target read in a library built for alpha chains, this beta chain has a frequency of little significance. These data belong to a study of spatial heterogeneity in lung cancer. In the study overall: On average, each unique TCR and UMI combination appeared more than ten times in raw reads.

Germline V gene lookup returns CDR1 SGHVS and CDR2 FQNEAQ. CDR3 length: 16 amino acids. V lost 5 bases and J 4 bases, leaving 15 bases between the germline ends. Each CDR3 protein is one row after TCRdb ran MiXCR on the 5' RACE reads. Seen here are about 940 distinct CDR3 sequences, roughly 13% observed once, and the top ten hold 35% to 45%. General study findings and limits: Relative to follow-up, resection was when ubiquitous expanded tumor TCRs appeared more in blood.

Time point indicated: sample taken at primary tumor resection. Sequencing was performed on whole RNA extracted from tumor and nontumor lung tissue, or from frozen PBMC, and the material was left unsorted. The V and J genes are TRBV7-8 and TRBJ2-6; D may be TRBD1 or TRBD2 (6 bases each). This TCR derives from a male donor with early-stage non-small cell lung cancer. Sequences were derived from PBMCs, sampled at surgery. The CDR3, as DNA: TGTGCCAGCAGCCCCATGGGGGGCGTGGGGGCCAACGTCCTGACTTTC. Translating gives CASSPMGGVGANVLTF.